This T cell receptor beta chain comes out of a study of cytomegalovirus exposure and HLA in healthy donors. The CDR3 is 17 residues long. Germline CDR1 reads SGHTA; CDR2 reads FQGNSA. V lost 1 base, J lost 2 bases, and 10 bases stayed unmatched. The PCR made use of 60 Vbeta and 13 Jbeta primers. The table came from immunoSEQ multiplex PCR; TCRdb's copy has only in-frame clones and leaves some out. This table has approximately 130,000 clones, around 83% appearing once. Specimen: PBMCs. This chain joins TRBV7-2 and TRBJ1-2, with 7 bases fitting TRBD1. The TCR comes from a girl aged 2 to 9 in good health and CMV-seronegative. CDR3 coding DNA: TGTGCCAGCAGCTTAGTTGTCACAGGGGCCCTGAACTATGGCTACACCTTC. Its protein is CASSLVVTGALNYGYTF.